The entry below gives a single T cell receptor (beta chain) sequence along with its context. The data derive from a study of blood T cells in healthy people across ages. A second PCR of roughly 7 to 11 cycles used a sample-barcoded 5' primer and a J-beta primer mix. TCRdb itself ran the 5' RACE reads through MiXCR, one entry per CDR3 protein. The sample lists some 1.4 million distinct CDR3 sequences; 42% were seen once. The sequence came from a woman aged 18-29 years in good health. Sequences were obtained from blood.

This CDR3 is CSAKAKQALGDEQYF. CDR3 nucleotide sequence: TGCAGTGCTAAAGCGAAACAGGCCTTGGGGGACGAGCAGTACTTC. The chain combines TRBV20-1 with TRBJ2-7; TRBD1 or TRBD2 may be the D gene (5 bases each). CDR3 length: 15 residues. Trimming removed 4 bases at V and 5 bases at J, with 21 bases between. CDR1 DFQATT and CDR2 SNEGSKA come from the germline V gene (reference sequence).